This TCR beta chain was observed in a study of T cell responses to AZD1222 COVID-19 vaccine. Here immunoSEQ multiplex PCR was the method, and the copy in TCRdb shows in-frame clones only, minus some. The sample lists approximately 67,000 clones, 83% occurring once. This CDR3 is built from 13 residues. V was trimmed by 1 base and J by 0 bases, leaving 1 base between them. Looked up from germline, CDR1 is LNHDA and CDR2 is SQIVND (reference sequence). Second-dose groups at about 4 or about 12 weeks were pooled. The sample consisted of peripheral blood, taken 28 days after the second AZD1222 dose. V gene TRBV19 combines with J gene TRBJ1-5; D remains unclear. This TCR derives from an adult who received the AZD1222 COVID-19 vaccine. The CDR3 protein is CASSIASNQPQHF. In nucleotides, the CDR3 is TGTGCCAGTAGTATAGCTAGCAATCAGCCCCAGCATTTT.